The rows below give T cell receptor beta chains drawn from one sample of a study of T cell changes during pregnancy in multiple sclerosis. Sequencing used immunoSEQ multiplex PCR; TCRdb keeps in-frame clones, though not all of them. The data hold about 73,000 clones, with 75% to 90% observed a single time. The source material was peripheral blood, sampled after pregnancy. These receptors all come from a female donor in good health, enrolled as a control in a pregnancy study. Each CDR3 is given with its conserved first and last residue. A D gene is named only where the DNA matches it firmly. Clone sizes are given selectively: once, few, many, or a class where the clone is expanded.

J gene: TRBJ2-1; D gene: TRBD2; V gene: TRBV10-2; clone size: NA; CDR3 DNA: TGCGCCAGCAGTGAGGCGGGGGGTTCCTACAATGAGCAGTTCTTC; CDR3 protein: CASSEAGGSYNEQFF
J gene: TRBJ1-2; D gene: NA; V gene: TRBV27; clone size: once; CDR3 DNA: TGTGCCAGCAGATTACAGCGGACCGGGGATGGCTACACCTTC; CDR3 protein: CASRLQRTGDGYTF
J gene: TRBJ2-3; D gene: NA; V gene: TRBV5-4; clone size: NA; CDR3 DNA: TGTGCCAGCAGCCTGGATAGCGACACAGATACGCAGTATTTT; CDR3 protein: CASSLDSDTDTQYF
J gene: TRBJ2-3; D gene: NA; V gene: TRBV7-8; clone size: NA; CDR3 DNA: TGTGCCAGCAGCCAAAGGACTGGCACAATTTATCAGTATTTT; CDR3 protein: CASSQRTGTIYQYF
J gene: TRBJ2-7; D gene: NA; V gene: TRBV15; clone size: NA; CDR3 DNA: TGTGCCACCAGCAGAGACCCGGACACCTACGAGCAGTACTTC; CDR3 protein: CATSRDPDTYEQYF
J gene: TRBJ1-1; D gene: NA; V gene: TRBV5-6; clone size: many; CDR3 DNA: TGTGCCAGCGGGCGTCCCGCTGAAGCTTTCTTT; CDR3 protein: CASGRPAEAFF
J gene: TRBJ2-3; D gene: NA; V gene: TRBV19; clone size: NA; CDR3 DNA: TGTGCCAGTAGTATAGATTCCCTACTGATCGGGAGCCGAGAAGATACGCAGTATTTT; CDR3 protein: CASSIDSLLIGSREDTQYF
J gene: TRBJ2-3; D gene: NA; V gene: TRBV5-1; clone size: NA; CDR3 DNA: TGCGCCAGCAGCTTGGGGGGGACTAGCACAGATACGCAGTATTTT; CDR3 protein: CASSLGGTSTDTQYF
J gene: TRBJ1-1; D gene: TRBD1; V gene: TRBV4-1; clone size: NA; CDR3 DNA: TGCGCCAGCAGCCGGCGACAGGGATCGTACACTGAAGCTTTCTTT; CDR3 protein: CASSRRQGSYTEAFF
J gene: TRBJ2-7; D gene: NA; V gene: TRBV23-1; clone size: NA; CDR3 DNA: TGCGCCAGCAGTCAACCGAACAACCGGGACACAAGTCCCCTTACTTACGAGCAGTACTTC; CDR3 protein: CASSQPNNRDTSPLTYEQYF